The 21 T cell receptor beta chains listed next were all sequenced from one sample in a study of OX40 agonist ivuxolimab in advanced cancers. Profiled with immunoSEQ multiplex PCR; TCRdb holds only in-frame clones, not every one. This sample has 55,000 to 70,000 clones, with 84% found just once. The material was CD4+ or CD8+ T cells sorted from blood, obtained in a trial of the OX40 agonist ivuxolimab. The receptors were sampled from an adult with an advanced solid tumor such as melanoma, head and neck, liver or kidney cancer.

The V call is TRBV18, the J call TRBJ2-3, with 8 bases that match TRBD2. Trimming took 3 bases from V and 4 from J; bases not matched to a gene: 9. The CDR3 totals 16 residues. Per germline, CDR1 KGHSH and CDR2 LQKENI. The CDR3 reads CASSPLAGGSADTQYF. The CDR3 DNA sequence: TGTGCCAGCTCACCCCTGGCGGGAGGAAGCGCAGATACGCAGTATTTT.

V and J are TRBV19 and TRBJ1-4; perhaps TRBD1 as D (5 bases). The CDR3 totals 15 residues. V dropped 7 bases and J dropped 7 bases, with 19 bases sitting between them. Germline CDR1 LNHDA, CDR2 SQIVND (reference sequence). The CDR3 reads CASTLNPGKGEKLFF. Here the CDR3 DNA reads TGTGCCAGTACCTTAAACCCAGGGAAAGGTGAAAAACTGTTTTTT.

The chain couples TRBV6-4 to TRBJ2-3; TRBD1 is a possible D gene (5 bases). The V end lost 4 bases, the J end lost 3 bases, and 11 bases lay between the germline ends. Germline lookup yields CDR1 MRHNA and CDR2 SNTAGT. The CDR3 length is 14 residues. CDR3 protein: CASSVQGGTDTQYF. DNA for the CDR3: TGTGCCAGCAGTGTTCAGGGCGGAACAGATACGCAGTATTTT.

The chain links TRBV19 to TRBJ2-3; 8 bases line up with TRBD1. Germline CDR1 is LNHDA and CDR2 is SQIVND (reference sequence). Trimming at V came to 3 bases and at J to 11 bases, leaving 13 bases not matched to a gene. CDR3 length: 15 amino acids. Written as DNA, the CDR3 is TGTGCCAGTAGTATCCCCGGGACAGGTGACGATGGGCAGTATTTT. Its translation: CASSIPGTGDDGQYF.

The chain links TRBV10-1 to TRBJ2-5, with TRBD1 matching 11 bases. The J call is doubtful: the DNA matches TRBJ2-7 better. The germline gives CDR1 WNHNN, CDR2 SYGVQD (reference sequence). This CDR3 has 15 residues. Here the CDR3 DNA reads TGCGCCAGCAGTGAAGGGACAGGGGGACCCTACGAGCAGTACTTC. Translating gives CASSEGTGGPYEQYF.

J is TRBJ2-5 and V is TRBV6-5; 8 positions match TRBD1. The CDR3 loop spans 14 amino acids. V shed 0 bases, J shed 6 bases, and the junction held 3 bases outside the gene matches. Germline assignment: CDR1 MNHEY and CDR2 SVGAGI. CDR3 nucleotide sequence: TGTGCCAGCAGTTACTCCCGGACAGGGAAGACCCAGTACTTC. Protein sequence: CASSYSRTGKTQYF.

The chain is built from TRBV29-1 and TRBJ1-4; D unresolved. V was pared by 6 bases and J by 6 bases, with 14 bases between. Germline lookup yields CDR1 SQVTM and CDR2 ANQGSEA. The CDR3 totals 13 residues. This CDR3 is CSVWETWDEKLFF. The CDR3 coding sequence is TGCAGCGTGTGGGAGACCTGGGATGAAAAACTGTTTTTT.

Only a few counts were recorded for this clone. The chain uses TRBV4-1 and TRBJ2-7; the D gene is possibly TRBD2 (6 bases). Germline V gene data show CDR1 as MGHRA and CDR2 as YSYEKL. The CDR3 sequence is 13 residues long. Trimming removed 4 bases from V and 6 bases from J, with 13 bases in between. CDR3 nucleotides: TGCGCCAGCAGCCGGGGCGGGGTGCTCGAGCAGTACTTC. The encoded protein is CASSRGGVLEQYF.

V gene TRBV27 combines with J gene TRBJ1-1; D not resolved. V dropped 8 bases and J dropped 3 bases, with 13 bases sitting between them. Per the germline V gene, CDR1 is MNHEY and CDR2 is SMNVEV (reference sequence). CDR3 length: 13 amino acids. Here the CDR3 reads CASWRPGDTEAFF. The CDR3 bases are TGTGCCAGCTGGAGACCCGGGGACACTGAAGCTTTCTTT.

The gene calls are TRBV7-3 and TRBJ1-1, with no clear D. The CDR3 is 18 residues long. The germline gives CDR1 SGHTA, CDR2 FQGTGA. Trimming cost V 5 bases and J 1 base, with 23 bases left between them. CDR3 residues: CASSPRHIPAGKNTEAFF. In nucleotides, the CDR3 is TGTGCCAGCAGCCCCCGACACATCCCAGCCGGCAAGAACACTGAAGCTTTCTTT.

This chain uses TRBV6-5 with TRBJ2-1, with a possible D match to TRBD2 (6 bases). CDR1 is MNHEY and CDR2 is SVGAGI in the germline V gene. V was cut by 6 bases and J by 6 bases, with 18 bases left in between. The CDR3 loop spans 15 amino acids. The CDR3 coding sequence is TGTGCCAGCAGCGTCACAGGTAGGGGACTCAATGAGCAGTTCTTC. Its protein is CASSVTGRGLNEQFF.

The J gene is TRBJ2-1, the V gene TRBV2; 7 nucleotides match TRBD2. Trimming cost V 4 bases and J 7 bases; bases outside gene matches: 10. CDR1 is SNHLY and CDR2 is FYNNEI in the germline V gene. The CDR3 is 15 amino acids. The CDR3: CASSVTGTTFNEQFF. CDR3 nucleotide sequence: TGTGCCAGCAGTGTCACCGGGACTACCTTTAATGAGCAGTTCTTC.

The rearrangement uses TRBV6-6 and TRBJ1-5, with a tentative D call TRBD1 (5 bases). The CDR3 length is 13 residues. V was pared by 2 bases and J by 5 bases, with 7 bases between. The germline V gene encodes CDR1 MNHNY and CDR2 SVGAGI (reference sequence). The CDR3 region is CASSYVGDQPQHF. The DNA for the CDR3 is TGTGCCAGCAGTTACGTAGGGGATCAGCCCCAGCATTTT.

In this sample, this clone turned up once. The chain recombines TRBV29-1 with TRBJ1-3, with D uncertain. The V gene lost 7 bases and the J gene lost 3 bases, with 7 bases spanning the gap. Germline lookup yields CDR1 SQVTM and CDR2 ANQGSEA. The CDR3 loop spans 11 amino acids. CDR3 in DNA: TGCAGCGCCGTTCTTGGAAACACCATATATTTT. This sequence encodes CSAVLGNTIYF.

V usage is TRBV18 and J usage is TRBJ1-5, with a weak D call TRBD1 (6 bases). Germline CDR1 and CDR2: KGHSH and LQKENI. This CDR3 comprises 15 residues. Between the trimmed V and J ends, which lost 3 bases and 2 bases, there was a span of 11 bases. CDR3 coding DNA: TGTGCCAGCTCACCGTCGGACAGTCGCAATCAGCCCCAGCATTTT. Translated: CASSPSDSRNQPQHF.

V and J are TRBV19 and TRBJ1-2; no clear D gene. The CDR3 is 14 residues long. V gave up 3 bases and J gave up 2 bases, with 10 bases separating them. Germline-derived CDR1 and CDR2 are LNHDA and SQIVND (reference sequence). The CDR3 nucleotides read TGTGCCAGTAGTATCATCAACCGAAACTATGGCTACACCTTC. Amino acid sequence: CASSIINRNYGYTF.

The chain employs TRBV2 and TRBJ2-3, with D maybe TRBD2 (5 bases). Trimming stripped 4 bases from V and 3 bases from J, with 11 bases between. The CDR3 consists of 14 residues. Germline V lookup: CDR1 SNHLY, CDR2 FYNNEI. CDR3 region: CASSVGGSTDTQYF. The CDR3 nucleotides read TGTGCCAGCAGTGTTGGAGGCTCAACAGATACGCAGTATTTT. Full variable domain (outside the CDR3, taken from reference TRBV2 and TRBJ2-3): EPEVTQTPSHQVTQMGQEVILRCVPISNHLYFYWYRQILGQKVEFLVSFYNNEISEKSEIFDDQFSVERPDGSNFTLKIRSTKLEDSAMYFCASSVGGSTDTQYFGPGTRLTVL.

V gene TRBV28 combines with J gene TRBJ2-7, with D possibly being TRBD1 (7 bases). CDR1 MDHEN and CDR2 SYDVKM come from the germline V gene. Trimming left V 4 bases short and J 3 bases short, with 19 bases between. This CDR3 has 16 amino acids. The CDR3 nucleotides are TGTGCCAGCAGTTCGGGGTCAGGAGGGGGCCTCTACGAGCAGTACTTC. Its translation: CASSSGSGGGLYEQYF.

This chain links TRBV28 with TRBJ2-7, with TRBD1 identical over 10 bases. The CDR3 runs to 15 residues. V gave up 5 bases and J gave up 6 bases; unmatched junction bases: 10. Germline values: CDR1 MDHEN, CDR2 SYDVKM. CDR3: CASSLAGTGAPEQYF. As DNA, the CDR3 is TGTGCCAGCAGTCTCGCCGGGACAGGGGCTCCCGAGCAGTACTTC.

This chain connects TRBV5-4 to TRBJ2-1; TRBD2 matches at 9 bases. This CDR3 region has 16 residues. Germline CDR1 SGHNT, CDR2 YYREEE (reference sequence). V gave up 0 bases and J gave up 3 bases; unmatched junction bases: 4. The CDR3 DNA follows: TGTGCCAGCAGCTTGGGACGGCGGGAGGGCTACAATGAGCAGTTCTTC. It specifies CASSLGRREGYNEQFF.

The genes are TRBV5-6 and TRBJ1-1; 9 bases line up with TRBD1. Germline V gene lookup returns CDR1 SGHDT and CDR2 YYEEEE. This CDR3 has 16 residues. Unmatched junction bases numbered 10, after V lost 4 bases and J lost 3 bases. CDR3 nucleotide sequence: TGTGCCAGCAGCCGACCCGTGACAGGGGGTGACACTGAAGCTTTCTTT. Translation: CASSRPVTGGDTEAFF.